The clone carrying this T cell receptor (beta chain) was picked up many times. The antigen is not known. The record originates from a study of blood T cells in healthy people across ages. Alongside a J-beta primer mix, a sample-barcoded 5' primer served in a second PCR lasting about 6 to 12 cycles. In TCRdb, the 5' RACE reads were re-called with MiXCR into one record per CDR3 protein. This table holds some 930,000 distinct CDR3 sequences, 25% to 30% found once. Whole-study findings and limits: Roughly linear declines in TCR beta diversity per million T cells occurred with age.

The CDR3 contains 16 residues. The V and J ends lost 6 bases and 6 bases, in that order; junction bases with no gene match: 13. Germline lookup yields CDR1 DFQATT and CDR2 SNEGSKA (reference sequence). These data were also filed under a second study, of T cells of mothers and their children. From that paper: The TCR beta CDR3 read count exceeded 8.5 million for each mother and was 2.5 million to 3 million for each child. Versus unrelated pairs, overlap was slightly higher in related mother-child pairs, without reaching significance.

Material for sequencing was blood. The source is a woman in her forties in good health. The chain couples TRBV20-1 to TRBJ1-4, with 10 positions matching TRBD1. The CDR3 bases are TGCAGTGCCAAGCCAAGGACAGGGGGGATTGATGAAAAACTGTTTTTT. Its translation is CSAKPRTGGIDEKLFF.